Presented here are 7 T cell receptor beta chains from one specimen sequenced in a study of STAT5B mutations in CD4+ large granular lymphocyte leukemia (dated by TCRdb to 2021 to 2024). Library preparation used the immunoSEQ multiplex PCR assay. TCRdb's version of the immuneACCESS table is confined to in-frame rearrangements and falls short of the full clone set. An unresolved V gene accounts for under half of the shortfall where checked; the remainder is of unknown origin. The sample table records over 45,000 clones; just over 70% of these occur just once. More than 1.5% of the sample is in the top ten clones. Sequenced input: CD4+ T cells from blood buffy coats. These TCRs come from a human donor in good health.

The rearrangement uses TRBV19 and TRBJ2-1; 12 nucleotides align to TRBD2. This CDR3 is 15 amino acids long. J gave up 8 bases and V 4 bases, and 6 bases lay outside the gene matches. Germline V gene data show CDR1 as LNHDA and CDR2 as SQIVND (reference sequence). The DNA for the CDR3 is TGTGCCAGTAGTACCCTAGCGGGGGGGCGATATGAGCAGTTCTTC. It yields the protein CASSTLAGGRYEQFF.

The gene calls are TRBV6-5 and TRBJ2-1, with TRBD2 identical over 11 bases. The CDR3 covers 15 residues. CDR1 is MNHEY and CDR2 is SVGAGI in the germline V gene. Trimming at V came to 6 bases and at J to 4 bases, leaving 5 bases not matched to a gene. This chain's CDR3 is CASRLGTSGYNEQFF. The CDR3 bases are TGTGCCAGCAGGCTAGGGACTAGCGGTTACAATGAGCAGTTCTTC.

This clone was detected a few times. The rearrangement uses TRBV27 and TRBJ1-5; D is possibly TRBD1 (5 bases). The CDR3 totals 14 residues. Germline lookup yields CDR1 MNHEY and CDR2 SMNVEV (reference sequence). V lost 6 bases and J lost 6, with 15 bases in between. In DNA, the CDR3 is TGTGCCAGCAGGCCAGGGACCTTAGGTCAGCCCCAGCATTTT. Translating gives CASRPGTLGQPQHF.

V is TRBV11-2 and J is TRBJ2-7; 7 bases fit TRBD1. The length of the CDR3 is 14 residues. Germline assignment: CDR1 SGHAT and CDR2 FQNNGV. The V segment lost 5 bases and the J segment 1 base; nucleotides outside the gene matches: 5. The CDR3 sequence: CASSVGTASYEQYF. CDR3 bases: TGTGCCAGCAGCGTCGGGACAGCATCCTACGAGCAGTACTTC.

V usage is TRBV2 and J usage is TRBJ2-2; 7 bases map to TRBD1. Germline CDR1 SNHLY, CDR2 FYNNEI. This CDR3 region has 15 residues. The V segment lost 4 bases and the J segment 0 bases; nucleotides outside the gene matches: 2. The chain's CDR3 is CASSGQGANTGELFF. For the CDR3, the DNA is TGTGCCAGCAGTGGGCAGGGGGCGAACACCGGGGAGCTGTTTTTT. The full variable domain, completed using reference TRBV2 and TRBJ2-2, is EPEVTQTPSHQVTQMGQEVILRCVPISNHLYFYWYRQILGQKVEFLVSFYNNEISEKSEIFDDQFSVERPDGSNFTLKIRSTKLEDSAMYFCASSGQGANTGELFFGEGSRLTVL.

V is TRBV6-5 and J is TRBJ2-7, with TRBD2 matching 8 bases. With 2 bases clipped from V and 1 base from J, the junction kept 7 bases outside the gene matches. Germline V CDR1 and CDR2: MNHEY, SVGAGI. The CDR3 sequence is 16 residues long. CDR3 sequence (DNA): TGTGCCAGCAGTTACGGAGGGGCGGGGGGTTCCTACGAGCAGTACGTC. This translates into CASSYGGAGGSYEQYV.

This CDR3 reads CASSLEGGPYNEQFF. As DNA, the CDR3 is TGCGCCAGCAGCTTGGAGGGGGGTCCCTACAATGAGCAGTTCTTC. V and J are TRBV5-1 and TRBJ2-1; D is tentatively TRBD1 or TRBD2 (6 bases each). The CDR3 consists of 15 residues. V was shortened by 0 bases and J by 2 bases, with 9 bases between the two germline ends. Germline-derived CDR1 and CDR2 are SGHRS and YFSETQ. The entire variable domain, with the rest obtained from reference TRBV5-1 and TRBJ2-1, is as follows: KAGVTQTPRYLIKTRGQQVTLSCSPISGHRSVSWYQQTPGQGLQFLFEYFSETQRNKGNFPGRFSGRQFSNSRSEMNVSTLELGDSALYLCASSLEGGPYNEQFFGPGTRLTVL.